This is a list of T cell receptor beta chains from one sample in a study of T cell repertoires in cytomegalovirus infection. MiXCR, run by TCRdb on the reads, gives a single entry per CDR3 protein. The sample has roughly 250,000 distinct CDR3 sequences; more than 9% are singletons. The sequenced sample was PBMCs. The receptor source for this set is a human donor in good health (CMV status not recorded). Some clones in this sample may be carry-over from other donors' samples. The CDR3 runs from the conserved cysteine through the conserved F or W. Each record gives: D gene, J gene, CDR3 length, clone size, V gene, CDR3 DNA, CDR3 protein. D genes are given only for firm matches. Part of the rows lack a size; the others show once, few, many or a class for expanded clones.

>TRBD2|TRBJ2-7|16|few|TRBV19
TGTGCCAGTAGTATAAGCGCGGGGGGTCTCTTCGGGGAGCAGTACTTC
CASSISAGGLFGEQYF
>.|TRBJ2-2|11|.|TRBV29-1
TGCAGCGTTGGAGGGGGCGGGGAGCTGTTTTTT
CSVGGGGELFF
>.|TRBJ1-6|17|.|TRBV6-2/TRBV6-3
TGTGCCAGCAGTTACCGAGGAGGGGTGAATGGGAATTCACCCCTCCACTTT
CASSYRGGVNGNSPLHF
>.|TRBJ1-5|16|many|TRBV12-5
TGTGCTAGTGGTTTGGTTGTAGGTGGTAGCAATCAGCCCCAGCATTTT
CASGLVVGGSNQPQHF
>TRBD1|TRBJ2-5|15|many|TRBV7-3
TGTGCCAGCAGCGACCCTATGACAGGGCAAGAGACCCAGTACTTC
CASSDPMTGQETQYF
>TRBD2|TRBJ2-7|15|.|TRBV6-2/TRBV6-3
TGTGCCAGCAGTTCCACTAGCGGGAGGGAATCCGAGCAGTACTTC
CASSSTSGRESEQYF
>.|TRBJ2-6|15|many|TRBV28
TGTGCCAGCACCCCGAGAGGGTATGGGGCCAACGTCCTGACTTTC
CASTPRGYGANVLTF
>.|TRBJ2-1|16|.|TRBV11-2
TGTGCCAGTCAGCTTATATTCGGGAGCTCCTACAATGAGCAGTTCTTC
CASQLIFGSSYNEQFF
>TRBD2|TRBJ2-5|17|many|TRBV28
TGTGCCAGCAGTTTACCCGGGGGCGGGAGGGCGACAAAGACCCAGTACTTC
CASSLPGGGRATKTQYF
>.|TRBJ1-2|13|few|TRBV12-5
TGTGCTAGTGGTTTGGTAACCGCTATGGGCTACACCTTC
CASGLVTAMGYTF
>TRBD1|TRBJ2-7|14|few|TRBV29-1
TGCAGCGCCGAGACAGGGAGCGGTTCCTACGAGCAGTACTTC
CSAETGSGSYEQYF
>.|TRBJ1-4|13|many|TRBV7-2
TGTGCCAGCAGCTTAGTCCAAGCCGAAAAACTGTTTTTT
CASSLVQAEKLFF
>TRBD2|TRBJ2-7|15|few|TRBV10-3
TGTGCCATCAGTTACGGGACTAGCGACTCCTACGAGCAGTACTTC
CAISYGTSDSYEQYF
>TRBD2|TRBJ2-4|13|few|TRBV19
TGTGCCAGTAGTACGGGGGGGAAAAACATTCAGTACTTC
CASSTGGKNIQYF
>TRBD2|TRBJ2-7|14|many|TRBV7-2
TGTGCCAGCAGCTTAGCGGGAGGGCTCTACGAGCAGTACTTC
CASSLAGGLYEQYF
>.|TRBJ1-2|16|many|TRBV7-3
TGTGCCAGCAGCTTATCGGCTGGGGCGGGAGGGTATGGCTACACCTTC
CASSLSAGAGGYGYTF
>.|TRBJ1-1|15|many|TRBV6-5
TGTGCCAGCAGTTACTCGCTTAGAGTGCACACTGAAGCTTTCTTT
CASSYSLRVHTEAFF
>TRBD2|TRBJ2-7|13|many|TRBV7-2
TGTGCCAGCAGCTCAAGGACTAGCGGGTCCTGGTACTTC
CASSSRTSGSWYF
>.|TRBJ1-5|17|many|TRBV28
TGTGCCAGCAGTTCCCCCCCCGGACGAAGGGCCAATCAGCCCCAGCATTTT
CASSSPPGRRANQPQHF
>.|TRBJ2-7|15|many|TRBV28
TGTGCCAGCAGCTCGAACCCCCGGGACCTTTACGAGCAGTACTTC
CASSSNPRDLYEQYF
>.|TRBJ2-1|15|few|TRBV7-9
TGTGCCAGCAGCTTAGGGGTGGGGAACTACAATGAGCAGTTCTTC
CASSLGVGNYNEQFF
>.|TRBJ2-7|16|.|TRBV5-1
TGCGCCAGCAGCTTTAGCGCCAGCGGGCTTGGTACCGAGCAGTACTTC
CASSFSASGLGTEQYF
>TRBD2|TRBJ2-5|14|many|TRBV19
TGTGCCAGTAGTCTCGGACTAGCGCTGACGGCCCAGTACTTC
CASSLGLALTAQYF
>TRBD1|TRBJ2-5|13|many|TRBV12-3/TRBV12-4
TGTGCCAGCACTCTGACAGGGGAAGAGACCCAGTACTTC
CASTLTGEETQYF
>.|TRBJ2-7|15|few|TRBV11-1
TGTGCCAGCAGCTTATTACCTGCGGAAGGAGACGAGCAGTACTTC
CASSLLPAEGDEQYF
>TRBD2|TRBJ2-1|15|many|TRBV7-2
TGTGCCAGCAGCTTAGATACTAGCGGGGTCCGGGAGCAGTTCTTC
CASSLDTSGVREQFF
>.|TRBJ2-1|14|few|TRBV15
TGTGCCACCAGCAGAGAGGCGACTACGGCCGAGCAGTTCTTC
CATSREATTAEQFF
>TRBD2|TRBJ2-7|15|.|TRBV28
TGTGCCAGCAGTTTGCCACTAGCGGGTGCCTACGAGCAGTACTTC
CASSLPLAGAYEQYF
>.|TRBJ2-7|14|few|TRBV5-1
TGCGCCAGCAGCCCAAGCCAGGACCTCAGGAAGCAGTACTTC
CASSPSQDLRKQYF